The rows below give T cell receptor beta chains drawn from one sample of a study of cytomegalovirus exposure and HLA in healthy donors. The data were produced by immunoSEQ multiplex PCR, yet TCRdb's version contains in-frame clones alone and is incomplete. This sample's table reports 100,000 to 150,000 clones. Sequences were obtained from PBMCs. The receptors originated from a man younger than 35 in good health and CMV-seronegative. The CDR3 runs from the conserved cysteine through the conserved F or W. Each record gives: V gene, J gene, D gene, CDR3 DNA, CDR3 protein. The D gene is left open where the match is weak.

TRBV5-1	TRBJ1-1	TRBD1	TGCGCCAGCAGACAAACGACAGGGACTGAAGCTTTCTTT	CASRQTTGTEAFF
TRBV10-2	TRBJ1-6	TRBD1	TGCGCCAGCAGGAGGGGGACAGGGGATTCACCCCTCCACTTT	CASRRGTGDSPLHF
TRBV10-3	TRBJ2-2	TRBD2	TGTGCCATCGGGGCTAGCGGGCCCACCGGGGAGCTGTTTTTT	CAIGASGPTGELFF
TRBV5-1	TRBJ2-2	TRBD2	TGCGCCAGCAGCTCGCCTAGCGGGTTCGGGGAGCTGTTTTTT	CASSSPSGFGELFF
TRBV6-5	TRBJ2-7	-	TGTGCCAGCAGTACAATGATTGACTACGAGCAGTACTTC	CASSTMIDYEQYF
TRBV28	TRBJ2-7	TRBD2	TGTGCCAGCAGAGGGACTAGCGGCTCCTACGAGCAGTACTTC	CASRGTSGSYEQYF
TRBV9	TRBJ1-2	TRBD1	TGTGCCAGCAGCGGACAGGGGAGTGTCTATGGCTACACCTTC	CASSGQGSVYGYTF
TRBV6-5	TRBJ2-3	TRBD2	TGTGCCAGCAGTTCACAAGCGGGAGTATTTACAGATACGCAGTATTTT	CASSSQAGVFTDTQYF
TRBV5-1	TRBJ1-3	TRBD1	TGCGCCAGCAGCCCCAATACAGGGGTTGGAAACACCATATATTTT	CASSPNTGVGNTIYF
TRBV18	TRBJ2-7	-	TGTGCCAGCTCCCCCTCTACAGGATCCTACGAGCAGTACTTC	CASSPSTGSYEQYF
TRBV19	TRBJ2-7	-	TGTGCCAGTAGCAGGGGCTACGAGCAGTACTTC	CASSRGYEQYF
TRBV7-2	TRBJ1-5	-	TGTGCCAGCAGGCAGGACAGTTCGCCCCAGCATTTT	CASRQDSSPQHF
TRBV7-8	TRBJ2-5	-	TGTGCCAGCAGCTCACCCCGACGACAGGATCCACAAGAGACCCAGTACTTC	CASSSPRRQDPQETQYF